These T cell receptor beta chains were read from a single sample in a study of T-cell memory formation after mild COVID-19. TCRdb used MiXCR to reprocess the 5' RACE reads, holding one entry per CDR3 protein. The data contain more than 120,000 distinct CDR3 sequences, over 6% of them seen just once; the ten biggest clones take up just over 2%. The specimen was PBMCs or a T cell subset sorted from them (not recorded which). The receptors were sampled from an adult woman who had mild COVID-19 (a few samples of this study predate the infection). Cell type and time point are not known. CDR3s include the opening cysteine and the closing phenylalanine or tryptophan. A D gene is named only where the DNA matches it firmly. The listing skips clone size in some rows; elsewhere it reads once, few, many or a size class.

many NA TRBJ1-5 TRBV20-1 15 TGCAGTGCCACCGGACGGGCGGGGTACAATCAGCCCCAGCATTTT CSATGRAGYNQPQHF
many TRBD1 TRBJ2-1 TRBV7-2 17 TGTGCCAGCAGCTCCCCAGGACAGGGCCAATCCTACAATGAGCAGTTCTTC CASSSPGQGQSYNEQFF
few NA TRBJ2-2 TRBV6-5 12 TGTGCCAGCAGCTCCATGACCGGGGAGCTGTTTTTT CASSSMTGELFF
few TRBD2 TRBJ2-3 TRBV7-2 16 TGTGCCAGCAGCTCAAGACTAGCGGGGTTAGCAGATACGCAGTATTTT CASSSRLAGLADTQYF
many NA TRBJ2-7 TRBV19 14 TGTGCCAGTAGTATCTTGGCCCAGAGCTACGAGCAGTACTTC CASSILAQSYEQYF
many NA TRBJ2-1 TRBV4-1 14 TGCGCCAGCAGCGGGAGGTCATCCTACAATGAGCAGTTCTTC CASSGRSSYNEQFF
NA NA TRBJ1-2 TRBV7-2 13 TGTGCCAGCAGCCCCGACAGAAGCTATGGCTACACCTTC CASSPDRSYGYTF
many TRBD1 TRBJ2-7 TRBV7-8 15 TGTGCCAGCAGCTTAAGTAGCGACAGGGGCAACGAGCAGTACTTC CASSLSSDRGNEQYF
few TRBD2 TRBJ2-2 TRBV7-8 16 TGTGCCAGCAGCTTGAGTGGAGCGGGATACACCGGGGAGCTGTTTTTT CASSLSGAGYTGELFF
many NA TRBJ1-2 TRBV12-3/TRBV12-4 14 TGTGCCAGCAGTTTCAACAGTCCTTCTATGGGCTACACCTTC CASSFNSPSMGYTF
many NA TRBJ2-3 TRBV7-9 12 TGTGCCAGCAGCTTAGTGCGGGATACGCAGTATTTT CASSLVRDTQYF
many NA TRBJ2-7 TRBV25-1 19 TGTGCCAGCAGTGACGGTAGGGTCAGTAGAGACCCACCGCTTCACGAGCAGTACTTC CASSDGRVSRDPPLHEQYF
many NA TRBJ2-7 TRBV6-6 14 TGTGCCAGCAGTTACTCTCGGGGAGCCTACGAGCAGTACTTC CASSYSRGAYEQYF
many NA TRBJ1-5 TRBV13 14 TGTGCCAGCAGCTTCGGAGGGGGGCGGCAGCCCCAGCATTTT CASSFGGGRQPQHF
many NA TRBJ2-3 TRBV5-1 13 TGCGCCAGCAGCCGGACTATCCCAGATACGCAGTATTTT CASSRTIPDTQYF
NA NA TRBJ1-2 TRBV24-1 14 TGTGCCACCAGTGGGGTGACTTCGGACTATGGCTACACCTTC CATSGVTSDYGYTF
few TRBD1 TRBJ2-2 TRBV10-3 16 TGTGCCATCAGTGCTAGACAGGGTCTGGGCACCGGGGAGCTGTTTTTT CAISARQGLGTGELFF
few NA TRBJ2-2 TRBV2 14 TGTGCCAGCAGTGAAGGTTTTTTCACCGGGGAGCTGTTTTTT CASSEGFFTGELFF
many TRBD2 TRBJ2-3 TRBV7-2 18 TGTGCCAGCAGCTTAGTGGGGGTAGCGGGAGGAATCACAGATACGCAGTATTTT CASSLVGVAGGITDTQYF
NA NA TRBJ1-2 TRBV7-8 13 TGTGCCAGCAGCTCGACTGTCAACTATGGCTACACCTTC CASSSTVNYGYTF
many NA TRBJ1-1 TRBV5-1 13 TGCGCCAGCAGCCAGCAGGCGGGCACTGAAGCTTTCTTT CASSQQAGTEAFF
few NA TRBJ2-5 TRBV20-1 12 TGCAGTGTTTTGGACCGTAAAGAGACCCAGTACTTC CSVLDRKETQYF
many TRBD1 TRBJ1-5 TRBV4-1 17 TGCGCCAGCAGCCGCCGACAGGGAGGGGACCTTTCTCAGCCCCAGCATTTT CASSRRQGGDLSQPQHF
few NA TRBJ2-7 TRBV14 14 TGTGCCAGCAGCCTCTTCTTAAGAGGGATCGAGCAGTACTTC CASSLFLRGIEQYF
many NA TRBJ2-3 TRBV5-4 14 TGTGCCAGCAGTACGTCCAGAACCACAGATACGCAGTATTTT CASSTSRTTDTQYF
many NA TRBJ1-2 TRBV20-1 12 TGCAGTGCTAGGGGGGAAGGGTATGGCTACACCTTC CSARGEGYGYTF
few NA TRBJ2-7 TRBV7-2 15 TGTGCCAGCACTTATAGGGGGCGGGGCCTCTACGAGCAGTACTTC CASTYRGRGLYEQYF
many TRBD2 TRBJ2-3 TRBV7-8 17 TGTGCCAGCAGCTCTCCGGGTAGCGGGGGTACAACAGATACGCAGTATTTT CASSSPGSGGTTDTQYF
many NA TRBJ2-5 TRBV7-6 15 TGTGCCAGCAGCTACAGCCTACAGTTGCAAGAGACCCAGTACTTC CASSYSLQLQETQYF
few NA TRBJ1-2 TRBV7-8 14 TGTGCCAGCAGCCCCCGGACCCAGAACTATGGCTACACCTTC CASSPRTQNYGYTF
NA TRBD1 TRBJ1-6 TRBV5-1 14 TGCGCCAGCAGCTTGGGCAGGGGGGAGTCACCCCTCCACTTT CASSLGRGESPLHF
NA NA TRBJ1-2 TRBV20-1 12 TGCAGTGCTGCAGAGGACGAACGGGGCTACACCTTC CSAAEDERGYTF
many NA TRBJ2-1 TRBV24-1 13 TGTGCCACCAGTGGTCGGAGCTCCAATGAGCAGTTCTTC CATSGRSSNEQFF
NA NA TRBJ1-6 TRBV7-3 14 TGTGCCAGCAGCTCAGGGACGAATAATTCACCCCTCCACTTT CASSSGTNNSPLHF
few TRBD2 TRBJ2-1 TRBV7-8 16 TGTGCCAGCAGCTTAGTTAGACTAGCGATTTACAATGAGCAGTTCTTC CASSLVRLAIYNEQFF
many NA TRBJ1-2 TRBV20-1 17 TGCAGTGCTAGAGTTGTGGGCTCTCTGGGCCTCCTCCGGGGCTACACCTTC CSARVVGSLGLLRGYTF
few TRBD1 TRBJ1-2 TRBV6-6 16 TGTGCCAGCAGTTCCAAGAGGACAGGGAAGTGGGTTGGCTACACCTTC CASSSKRTGKWVGYTF
many NA TRBJ2-7 TRBV5-1 19 TGCGCCAGCAGCTTGGTTTATGGGAGCCGAACTACCGACTCCTACGAGCAGTACTTC CASSLVYGSRTTDSYEQYF
many TRBD1 TRBJ1-5 TRBV12-3/TRBV12-4 14 TGTGCCAGCAGCCGACAGGGCTACAATCAGCCCCAGCATTTT CASSRQGYNQPQHF
many NA TRBJ2-6 TRBV18 17 TGTGCCAGCTCACCACGGTCTAAAATCTCTGGGGCCAACGTCCTGACTTTC CASSPRSKISGANVLTF
NA TRBD1 TRBJ2-7 TRBV7-3 15 TGTGCCAGCAGCTTAAAGGCGGACAGGAACTACGAGCAGTACTTC CASSLKADRNYEQYF
many TRBD2 TRBJ2-5 TRBV18 16 TGTGCCAGCTCACCAGTAGCGGGAGGATTACAAGAGACCCAGTACTTC CASSPVAGGLQETQYF
few NA TRBJ1-6 TRBV5-1 13 TGCGCCAGCAGCCTTGCTGAGAATTCACCCCTCCACTTT CASSLAENSPLHF
NA NA TRBJ2-1 TRBV12-3/TRBV12-4 13 TGTGCCAGCAGTTTCCTCGTGAACAATGAGCAGTTCTTC CASSFLVNNEQFF
many NA TRBJ2-5 TRBV5-1 15 TGCGCCAGCAGCTTGCGGACCGGATGGGGAGAGACCCAGTACTTC CASSLRTGWGETQYF
NA NA TRBJ2-1 TRBV2 12 TGTGCCAGCAGTGGAGGATTCAATGAGCAGTTCTTC CASSGGFNEQFF
many TRBD1 TRBJ1-2 TRBV18 15 TGTGCCAGCTCACCACCCGCAGGACAGGGAGGCGGCTACACCTTC CASSPPAGQGGGYTF
many TRBD2 TRBJ2-7 TRBV12-3/TRBV12-4 17 TGTGCCAGCAGTTTAGTGGCACTAGCGGGTCTCTCCTACGAGCAGTACTTC CASSLVALAGLSYEQYF
NA TRBD1 TRBJ1-2 TRBV5-1 15 TGCGCCAGCAGCTTGCTGCAGGGGGCAAACTATGGCTACACCTTC CASSLLQGANYGYTF
few TRBD1 TRBJ1-1 TRBV2 15 TGTGCCAGCAGTGGAAGACAGGGCCCGAACACTGAAGCTTTCTTT CASSGRQGPNTEAFF
many NA TRBJ2-2 TRBV4-1 15 TGCGCCAGCAGCCAAGGTCAGGGTGGAGCCGGGGAGCTGTTTTTT CASSQGQGGAGELFF
NA NA TRBJ1-1 TRBV9 13 TGTGCCAGCAGCGTAGGAGGAAGCGCTGAAGCTTTCTTT CASSVGGSAEAFF
few NA TRBJ1-1 TRBV20-1 12 TGCAGTGCTGCCCTTGGGGGGCGAGGAGCTTTCTTT CSAALGGRGAFF
NA TRBD1 TRBJ2-6 TRBV3-1 18 TGTGCCAGCAGCCGATGGACAGGGGGCCGCTCTGGGGCCAACGTCCTGACTTTC CASSRWTGGRSGANVLTF
many TRBD1 TRBJ1-2 TRBV6-5 16 TGTGCCAGCAGGTTAGGGACAGGGTTCCCATCAGCCGGCTACACCTTC CASRLGTGFPSAGYTF